The T cell receptor (beta chain) under discussion was sequenced for a study of T cell responses to AZD1222 COVID-19 vaccine. Concerning this clone itself: Its antigen remains unknown.

This CDR3 has 15 amino acids. The germline V gene encodes CDR1 SNHLY and CDR2 FYNNEI. The V gene lost 5 bases and the J gene lost 1 base, with 12 bases spanning the gap. The assay was immunoSEQ multiplex PCR, and TCRdb's table has in-frame clones only and misses some. The table records some 150,000 clones, about nine tenths of them present only once. The study's findings and limits: Compared with day 0, the breadth and depth of the Spike-specific TCR repertoire rose significantly after two doses of AZD1222.

This receptor was taken from an adult in good health. The sample consisted of peripheral blood, taken on day 0 of AZD1222 vaccination. This sequence joins TRBV2 and TRBJ1-5; D call uncertain. CDR3 in amino acids: CASSPGRSSNQPQHF. For the CDR3, the DNA is TGTGCCAGCAGTCCCGGACGGAGCAGCAATCAGCCCCAGCATTTT.